This T cell receptor beta chain stems from a study of regulatory and conventional T cells in RAG deficiency. A word on this clone: No antigen is known for it.

The CDR3 runs 11 residues. V was cut by 4 bases and J by 11 bases, with 11 bases left in between. CDR1 SNHLY and CDR2 FYNNEI come from the germline V gene. Genomic DNA came from blood conventional CD4+ T cells gated CD25-low CD127-high. Study outcomes and limitations: Treg unique TCR beta sequences were about 110-fold fewer in Omenn syndrome and CID/AS patients than controls. Patient subsets had shorter CDR3s; Omenn Treg-Tconv overlap exceeded 90%.

TCRdb's table, derived via immunoSEQ multiplex PCR, lists solely in-frame clones and lacks some. The table lists some 21,000 clones, 85% to 95% of them singletons. These data also formed part of another study, on regulatory T cells. That source notes: The primer mix had 52 TRBV and 13 TRBJ primers.

This clonotype was obtained from a human donor in good health. The source material was CD4+ T cells sorted from blood. The genes are TRBV2 and TRBJ1-1; D perhaps matches TRBD1 (6 bases). The CDR3 DNA reads as TGTGCCAGCAGTGGTGACAGGTTCGCTTTCTTT. Amino acids: CASSGDRFAFF.